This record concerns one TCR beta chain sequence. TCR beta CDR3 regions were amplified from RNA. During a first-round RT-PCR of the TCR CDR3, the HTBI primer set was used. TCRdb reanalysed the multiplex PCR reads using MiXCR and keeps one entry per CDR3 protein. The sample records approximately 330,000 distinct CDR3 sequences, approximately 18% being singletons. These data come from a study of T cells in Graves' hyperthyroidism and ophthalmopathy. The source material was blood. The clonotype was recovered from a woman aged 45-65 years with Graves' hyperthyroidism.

CDR3 DNA sequence: TGTGCCAGCAGCCAAGGACTAGCGGACTTGGGGCAGTTCTTC. This codes for CASSQGLADLGQFF. The J gene is TRBJ2-1, the V gene TRBV14, with 9 bases aligning to TRBD2. The CDR3 is 14 amino acids. V was clipped by 1 base and J by 12 bases; unmatched bases: 7. The germline V gene encodes CDR1 SGHDN and CDR2 FVKESK.